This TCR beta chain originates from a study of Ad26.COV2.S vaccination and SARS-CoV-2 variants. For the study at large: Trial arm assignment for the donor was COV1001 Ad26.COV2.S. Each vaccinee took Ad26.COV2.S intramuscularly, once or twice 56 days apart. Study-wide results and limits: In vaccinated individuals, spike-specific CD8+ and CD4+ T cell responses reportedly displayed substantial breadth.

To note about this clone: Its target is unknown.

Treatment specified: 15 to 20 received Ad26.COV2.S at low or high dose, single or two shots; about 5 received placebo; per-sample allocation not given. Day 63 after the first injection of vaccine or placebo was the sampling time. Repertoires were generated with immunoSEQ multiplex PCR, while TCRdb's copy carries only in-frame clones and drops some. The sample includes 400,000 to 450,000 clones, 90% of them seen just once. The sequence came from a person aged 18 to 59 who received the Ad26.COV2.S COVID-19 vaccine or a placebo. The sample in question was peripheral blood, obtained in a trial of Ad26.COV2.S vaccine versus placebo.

The CDR3: CASSRGADTDTQYF. As DNA, the CDR3 is TGTGCCAGCAGCCGCGGGGCGGACACAGATACGCAGTATTTT. The chain has TRBV11-3 and TRBJ2-3; possible D gene TRBD2, 6 bases. V was pared by 5 bases and J by 2 bases, with 11 bases between. This CDR3 region has 14 residues. CDR1 SGHNT and CDR2 YENEEA come from the germline V gene.